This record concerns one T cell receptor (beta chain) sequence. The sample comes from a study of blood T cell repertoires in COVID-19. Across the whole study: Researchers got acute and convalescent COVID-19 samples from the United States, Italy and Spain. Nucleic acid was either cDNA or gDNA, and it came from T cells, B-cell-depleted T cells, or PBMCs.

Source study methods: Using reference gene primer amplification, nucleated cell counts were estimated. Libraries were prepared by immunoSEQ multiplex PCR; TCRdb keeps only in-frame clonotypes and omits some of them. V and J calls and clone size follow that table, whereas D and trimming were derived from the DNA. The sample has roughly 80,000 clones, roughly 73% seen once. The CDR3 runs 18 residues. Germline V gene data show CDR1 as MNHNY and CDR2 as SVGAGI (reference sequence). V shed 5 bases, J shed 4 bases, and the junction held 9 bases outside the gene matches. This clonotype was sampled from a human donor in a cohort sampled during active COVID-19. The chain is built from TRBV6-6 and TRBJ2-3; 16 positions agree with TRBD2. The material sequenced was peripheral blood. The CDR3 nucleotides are TGTGCCAGCAGTCGGCCGGGACTAGCGGGGGGGGCCCCAGATACGCAGTATTTT. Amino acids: CASSRPGLAGGAPDTQYF.